The T cell receptor delta chain described here comes from a study of gamma-delta chains in newborns, infants, children. Study information: Microbial exposure reportedly drives polyclonal innate γδ T cell expansion after birth.

The germline V gene encodes CDR1 TVYSNPD and CDR2 GDNSRS (reference sequence). The CDR3 is 22 amino acids. Trimming took 4 bases from V and 0 from J; bases not matched to a gene: 27. TCRdb re-analyzed the reads via CATT. The sample includes approximately 11,000 delta-chain clones, about 3.8% of them seen just once. The sequence came from a child who was a newborn, infant or young child, either healthy, febrile or measles-vaccinated (not recorded which). This chain links TRDV3 with TRDJ1; 12 nucleotides match TRDD3. Material: blood. The DNA of the CDR3 is TGTGCCTATAAGACCCCTCTGGGGGATACGCGTGTCAGAACACGGTACACCGATAAACTCATCTTT. Translated: CAYKTPLGDTRVRTRYTDKLIF.